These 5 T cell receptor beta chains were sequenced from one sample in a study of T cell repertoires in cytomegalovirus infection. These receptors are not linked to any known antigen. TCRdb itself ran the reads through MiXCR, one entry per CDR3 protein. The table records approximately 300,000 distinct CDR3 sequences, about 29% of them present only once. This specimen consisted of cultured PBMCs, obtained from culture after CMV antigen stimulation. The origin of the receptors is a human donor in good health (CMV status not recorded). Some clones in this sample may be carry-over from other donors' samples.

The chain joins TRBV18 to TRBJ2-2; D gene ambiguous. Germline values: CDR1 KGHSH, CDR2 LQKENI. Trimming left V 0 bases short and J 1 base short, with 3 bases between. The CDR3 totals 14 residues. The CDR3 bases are TGTGCCAGCTCACCACCCGTGAACACCGGGGAGCTGTTTTTT. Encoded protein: CASSPPVNTGELFF.

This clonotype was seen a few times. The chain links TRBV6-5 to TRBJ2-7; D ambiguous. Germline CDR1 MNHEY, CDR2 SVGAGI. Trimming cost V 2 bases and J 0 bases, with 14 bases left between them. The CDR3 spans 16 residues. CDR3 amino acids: CASSYPTGRNSYEQYF. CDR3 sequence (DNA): TGTGCCAGCAGTTACCCGACTGGACGGAACTCCTACGAGCAGTACTTC.

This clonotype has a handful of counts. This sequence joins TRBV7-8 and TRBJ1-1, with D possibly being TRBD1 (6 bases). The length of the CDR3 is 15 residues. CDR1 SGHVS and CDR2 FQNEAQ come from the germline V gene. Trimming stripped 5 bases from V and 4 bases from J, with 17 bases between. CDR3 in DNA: TGTGCCAGCAGCAAAACACCGGCAGGGGCCACTGAAGCTTTCTTT. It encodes CASSKTPAGATEAFF.

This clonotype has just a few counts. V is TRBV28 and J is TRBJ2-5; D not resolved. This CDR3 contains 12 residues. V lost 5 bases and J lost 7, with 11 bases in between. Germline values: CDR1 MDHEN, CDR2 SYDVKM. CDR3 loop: CASSTPTGTQYF. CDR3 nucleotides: TGTGCCAGCAGTACCCCGACGGGGACCCAGTACTTC.

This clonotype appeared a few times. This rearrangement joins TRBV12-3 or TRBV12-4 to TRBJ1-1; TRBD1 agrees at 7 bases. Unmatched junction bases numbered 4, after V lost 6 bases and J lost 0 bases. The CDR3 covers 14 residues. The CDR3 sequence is CASRTGTVNTEAFF. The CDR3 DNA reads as TGTGCCAGCAGAACCGGGACAGTGAACACTGAAGCTTTCTTT.